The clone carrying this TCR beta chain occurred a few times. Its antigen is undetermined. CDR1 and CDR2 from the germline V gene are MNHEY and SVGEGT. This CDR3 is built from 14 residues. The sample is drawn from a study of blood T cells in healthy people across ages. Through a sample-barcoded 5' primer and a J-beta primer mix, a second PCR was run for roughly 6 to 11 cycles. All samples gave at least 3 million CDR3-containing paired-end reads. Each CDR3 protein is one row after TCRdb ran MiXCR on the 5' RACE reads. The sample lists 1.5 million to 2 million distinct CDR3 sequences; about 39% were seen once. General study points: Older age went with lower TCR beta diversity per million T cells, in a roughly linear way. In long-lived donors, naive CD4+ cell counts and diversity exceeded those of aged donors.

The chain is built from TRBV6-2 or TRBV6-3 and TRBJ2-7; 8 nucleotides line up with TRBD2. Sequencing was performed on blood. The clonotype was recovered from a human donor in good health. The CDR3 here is CASQPGGLSYEQYF. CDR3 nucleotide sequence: TGTGCTTCACAGCCGGGAGGGCTCTCCTACGAGCAGTACTTC.